A single TCR beta chain is shown here with its context. The data were taken from a study of blood T cell repertoires in COVID-19. Germline assignment: CDR1 LNHDA and CDR2 SQIVND (reference sequence). The CDR3 loop spans 13 amino acids. Trimming pared 3 bases from V and 4 bases from J, leaving 7 bases between. Clones were read by immunoSEQ multiplex PCR, and TCRdb kept only the in-frame ones, dropping some. The repertoire holds some 100,000 clones, with 81% as singletons. The V call is TRBV19, the J call TRBJ2-1; D uncertain. This TCR was recovered from a human donor in a cohort sampled during active COVID-19. The sequenced sample was peripheral blood. The CDR3 DNA reads TGTGCCAGTAGTATCGGGTTATACAATGAGCAGTTCTTC. It codes for CASSIGLYNEQFF.